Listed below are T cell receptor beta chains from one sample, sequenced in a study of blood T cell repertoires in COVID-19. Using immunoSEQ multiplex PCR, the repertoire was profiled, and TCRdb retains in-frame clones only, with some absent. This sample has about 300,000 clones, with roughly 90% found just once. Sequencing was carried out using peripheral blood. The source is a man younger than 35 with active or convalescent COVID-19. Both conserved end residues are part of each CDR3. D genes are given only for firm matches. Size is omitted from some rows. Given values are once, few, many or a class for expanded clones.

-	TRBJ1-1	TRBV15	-	TGTGCCACCAGCAGGGCTCAGGGCTCGAACACTGAAGCTTTCTTT	CATSRAQGSNTEAFF
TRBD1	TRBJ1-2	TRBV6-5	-	TGTGCCACGCGACAGGGGGAGTATTTCGGCTACACCTTC	CATRQGEYFGYTF
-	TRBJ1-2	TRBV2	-	TGTGCCAGCATGGGGCCCCGGGAGTGCACCTTC	CASMGPRECTF
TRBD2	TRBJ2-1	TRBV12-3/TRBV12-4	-	TGTGCCAGCAGGACTAGCGGGGGAGGTGAGCAGTTCTTC	CASRTSGGGEQFF
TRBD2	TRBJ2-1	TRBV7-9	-	TGTGCCAGCAGCCCTCCCGGGGGGGCTAAGTACAATGAGCAGTTCTTC	CASSPPGGAKYNEQFF
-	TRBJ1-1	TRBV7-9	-	TGTGCCAGTTTTTTAGGGGCGAACACTGAAGCTTTCTTT	CASFLGANTEAFF
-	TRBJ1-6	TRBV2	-	TGTGCCAGCCGGGGGGCAGGGTCCTATAATTCACCCCTCCACTTT	CASRGAGSYNSPLHF
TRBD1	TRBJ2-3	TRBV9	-	TGTGCCAGCAGCTCGCCGGGGACAGCTAGCACAGATACGCAGTATTTT	CASSSPGTASTDTQYF
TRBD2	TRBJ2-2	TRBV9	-	TGTGCCAGCAGCGTACCCGGGACTAGCGGGGGGGCTGGGATAACCGGGGAGCTGTTTTTT	CASSVPGTSGGAGITGELFF
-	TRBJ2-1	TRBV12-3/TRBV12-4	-	TGTGCCAGCAAGACGGGGGCCTACAATGAGCAGTTCTTC	CASKTGAYNEQFF
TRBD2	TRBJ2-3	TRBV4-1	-	TGCGCCAGCAGCCAAGTTGTCGGAGCGGGGGGGCCTTCCTCAGATACGCAGTATTTT	CASSQVVGAGGPSSDTQYF
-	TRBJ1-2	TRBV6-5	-	TGTGCCAGCAGTTACTCCGCAGGGTACTATGGCTACACCTTC	CASSYSAGYYGYTF
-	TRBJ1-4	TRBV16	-	TGTGCCAGCAGCCAAGACAGGCACTTAACTAATGAAAAACTGTTTTTT	CASSQDRHLTNEKLFF
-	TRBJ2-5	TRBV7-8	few	TGTGCCAGCAGCTTAAATCCCAGGGGGACCCAGTACTTC	CASSLNPRGTQYF
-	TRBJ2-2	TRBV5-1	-	TGCGCCAGCAGACCCTCGACAGTGAACACCGGGGAGCTGTTTTTT	CASRPSTVNTGELFF
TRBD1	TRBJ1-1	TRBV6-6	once	TGTGCCAGCAGTATAACTACAGGGGGAGGGGACACTGAAGCTTTCTTT	CASSITTGGGDTEAFF
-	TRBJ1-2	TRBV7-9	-	TGTGCCAGCAGCCCGATCCGGGGGAACTATGGCTACACCTTC	CASSPIRGNYGYTF